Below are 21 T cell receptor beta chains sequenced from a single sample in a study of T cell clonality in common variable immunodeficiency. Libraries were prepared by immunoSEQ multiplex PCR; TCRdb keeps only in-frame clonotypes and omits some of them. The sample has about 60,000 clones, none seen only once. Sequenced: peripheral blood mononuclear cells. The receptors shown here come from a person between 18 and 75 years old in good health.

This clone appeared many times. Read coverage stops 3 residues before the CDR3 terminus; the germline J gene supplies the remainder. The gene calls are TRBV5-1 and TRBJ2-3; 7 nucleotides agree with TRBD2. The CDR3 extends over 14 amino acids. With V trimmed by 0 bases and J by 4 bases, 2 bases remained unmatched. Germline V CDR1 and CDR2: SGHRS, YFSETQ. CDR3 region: CASSLGLAPDTQYF. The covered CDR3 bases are TGCGCCAGCAGCTTGGGACTAGCCCCAGATACG. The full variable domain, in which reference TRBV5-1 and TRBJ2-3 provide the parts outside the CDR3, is KAGVTQTPRYLIKTRGQQVTLSCSPISGHRSVSWYQQTPGQGLQFLFEYFSETQRNKGNFPGRFSGRQFSNSRSEMNVSTLELGDSALYLCASSLGLAPDTQYFGPGTRLTVL.

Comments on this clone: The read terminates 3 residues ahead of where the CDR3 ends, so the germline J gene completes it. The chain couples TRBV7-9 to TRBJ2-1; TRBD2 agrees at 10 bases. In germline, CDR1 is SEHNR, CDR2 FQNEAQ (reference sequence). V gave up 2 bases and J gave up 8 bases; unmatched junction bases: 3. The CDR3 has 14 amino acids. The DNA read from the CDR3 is TGTGCCAGCAGCTTACTAGCGGGAGTTGATGAG. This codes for CASSLLAGVDE. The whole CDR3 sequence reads CASSLLAGVDEQFF.

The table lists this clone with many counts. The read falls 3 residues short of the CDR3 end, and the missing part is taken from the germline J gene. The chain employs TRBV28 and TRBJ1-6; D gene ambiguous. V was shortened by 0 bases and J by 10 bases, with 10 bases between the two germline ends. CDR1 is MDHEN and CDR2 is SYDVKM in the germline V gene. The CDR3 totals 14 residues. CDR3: CASSLWEEGSPLHF. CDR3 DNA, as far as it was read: TGTGCCAGCAGTTTATGGGAGGAGGGCTCACCC.

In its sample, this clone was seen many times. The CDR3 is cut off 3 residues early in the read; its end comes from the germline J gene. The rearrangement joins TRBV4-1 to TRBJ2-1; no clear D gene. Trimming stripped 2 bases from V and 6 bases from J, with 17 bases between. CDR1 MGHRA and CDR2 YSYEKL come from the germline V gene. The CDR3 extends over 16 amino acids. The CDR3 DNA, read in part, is TGCGCCAGCAGCCAAACTACGGAGCTACGTTCCAATGAG. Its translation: CASSQTTELRSNE. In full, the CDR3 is CASSQTTELRSNEQFF.

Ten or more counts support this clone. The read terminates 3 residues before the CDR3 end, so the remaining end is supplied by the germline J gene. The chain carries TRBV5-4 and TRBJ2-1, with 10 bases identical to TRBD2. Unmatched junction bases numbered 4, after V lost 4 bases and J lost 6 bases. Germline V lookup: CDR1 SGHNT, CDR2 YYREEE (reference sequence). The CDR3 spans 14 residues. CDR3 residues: CASSRTSGSNEQFF. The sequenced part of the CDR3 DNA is TGTGCCAGCAGCCGGACTAGCGGAAGCAATGAG.

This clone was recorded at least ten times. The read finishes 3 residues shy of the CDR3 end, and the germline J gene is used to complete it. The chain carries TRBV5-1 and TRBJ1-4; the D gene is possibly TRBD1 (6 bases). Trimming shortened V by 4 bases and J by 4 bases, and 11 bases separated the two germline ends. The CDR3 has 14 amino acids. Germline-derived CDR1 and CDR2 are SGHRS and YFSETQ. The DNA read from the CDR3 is TGCGCCAGCAGCAGACAGGACCTTAATGAAAAA. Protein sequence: CASSRQDLNEK. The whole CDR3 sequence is CASSRQDLNEKLFF.

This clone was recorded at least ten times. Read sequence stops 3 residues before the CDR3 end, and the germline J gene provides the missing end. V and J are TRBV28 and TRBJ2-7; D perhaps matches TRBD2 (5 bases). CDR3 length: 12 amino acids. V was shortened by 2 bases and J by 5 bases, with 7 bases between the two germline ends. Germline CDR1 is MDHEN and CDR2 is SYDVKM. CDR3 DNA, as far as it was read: TGTGCCAGCAGTTTACCCGGGGACGAG. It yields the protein CASSLPGDE. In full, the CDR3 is CASSLPGDEQYF.

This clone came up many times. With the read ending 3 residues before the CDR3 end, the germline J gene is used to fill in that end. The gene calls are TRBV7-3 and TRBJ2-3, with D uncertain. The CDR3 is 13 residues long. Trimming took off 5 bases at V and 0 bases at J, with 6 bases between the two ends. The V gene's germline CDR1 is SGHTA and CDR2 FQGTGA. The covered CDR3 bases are TGTGCCAGCAGCGACACGAGCACAGATACG. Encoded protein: CASSDTSTDT. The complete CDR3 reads CASSDTSTDTQYF.

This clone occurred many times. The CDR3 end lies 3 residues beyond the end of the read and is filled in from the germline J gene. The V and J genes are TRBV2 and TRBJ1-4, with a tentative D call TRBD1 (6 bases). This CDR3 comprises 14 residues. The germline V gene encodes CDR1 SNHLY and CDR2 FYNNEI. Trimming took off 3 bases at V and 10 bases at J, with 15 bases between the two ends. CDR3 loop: CASSDTQGIGKLFF. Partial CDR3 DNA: TGTGCCAGCAGTGACACACAGGGCATTGGAAAA.

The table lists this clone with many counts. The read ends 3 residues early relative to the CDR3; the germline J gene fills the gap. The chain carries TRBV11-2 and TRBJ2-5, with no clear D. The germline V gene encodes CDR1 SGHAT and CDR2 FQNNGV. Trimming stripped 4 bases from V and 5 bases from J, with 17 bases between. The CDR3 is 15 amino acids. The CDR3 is CASSSNPLGRETQYF. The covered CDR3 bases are TGTGCCAGCAGCTCGAACCCTCTTGGGCGCGAGACC.

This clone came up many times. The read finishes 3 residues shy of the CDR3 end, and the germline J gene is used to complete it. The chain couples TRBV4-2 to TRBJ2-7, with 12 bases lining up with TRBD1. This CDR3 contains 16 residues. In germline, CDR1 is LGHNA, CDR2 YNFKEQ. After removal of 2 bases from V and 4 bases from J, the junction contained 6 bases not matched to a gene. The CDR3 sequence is CASSQIPGQGAYEQYF. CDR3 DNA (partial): TGTGCCAGCAGCCAAATACCGGGACAGGGGGCGTACGAG.

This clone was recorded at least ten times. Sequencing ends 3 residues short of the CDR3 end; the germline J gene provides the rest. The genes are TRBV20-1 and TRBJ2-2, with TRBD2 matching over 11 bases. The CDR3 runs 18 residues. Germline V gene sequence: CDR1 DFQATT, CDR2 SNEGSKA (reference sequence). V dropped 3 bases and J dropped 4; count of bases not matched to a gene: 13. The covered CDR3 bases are TGCAGTGCTAGTAGCCTCGGGACTAGCGGACTTCGCACCGGGGAG. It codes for CSASSLGTSGLRTGE. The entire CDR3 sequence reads CSASSLGTSGLRTGELFF.

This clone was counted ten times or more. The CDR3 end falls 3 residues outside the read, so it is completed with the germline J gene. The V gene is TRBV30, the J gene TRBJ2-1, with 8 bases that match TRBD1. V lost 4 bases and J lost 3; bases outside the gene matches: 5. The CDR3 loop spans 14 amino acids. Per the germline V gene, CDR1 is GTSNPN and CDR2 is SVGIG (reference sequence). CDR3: CAWKLTGVYNEQFF. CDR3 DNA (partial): TGTGCCTGGAAGTTGACAGGGGTCTACAATGAG.

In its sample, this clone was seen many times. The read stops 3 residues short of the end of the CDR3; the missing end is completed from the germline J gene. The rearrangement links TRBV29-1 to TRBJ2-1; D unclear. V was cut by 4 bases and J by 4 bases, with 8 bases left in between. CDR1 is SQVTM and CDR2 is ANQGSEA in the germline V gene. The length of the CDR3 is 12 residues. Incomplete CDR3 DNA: TGCAGCGTTGCGCAGGATTACAATGAG. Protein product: CSVAQDYNE. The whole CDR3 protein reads CSVAQDYNEQFF.

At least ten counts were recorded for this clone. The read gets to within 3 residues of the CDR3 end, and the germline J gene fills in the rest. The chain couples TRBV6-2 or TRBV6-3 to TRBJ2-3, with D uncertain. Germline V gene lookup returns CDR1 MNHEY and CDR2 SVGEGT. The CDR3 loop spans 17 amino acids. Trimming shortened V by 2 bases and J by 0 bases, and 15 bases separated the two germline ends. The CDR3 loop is CASSYPSFSGSTDTQYF. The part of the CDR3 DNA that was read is TGTGCCAGCAGTTACCCCTCCTTCTCGGGTAGCACAGATACG.

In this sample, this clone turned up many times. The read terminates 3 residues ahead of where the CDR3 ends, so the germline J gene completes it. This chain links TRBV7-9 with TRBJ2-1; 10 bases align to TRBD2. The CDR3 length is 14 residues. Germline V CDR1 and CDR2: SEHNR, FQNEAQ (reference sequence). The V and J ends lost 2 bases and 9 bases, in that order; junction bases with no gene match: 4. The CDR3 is CASSLLAGVGEQFF. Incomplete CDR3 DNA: TGTGCCAGCAGCTTACTAGCGGGAGTAGGTGAG.

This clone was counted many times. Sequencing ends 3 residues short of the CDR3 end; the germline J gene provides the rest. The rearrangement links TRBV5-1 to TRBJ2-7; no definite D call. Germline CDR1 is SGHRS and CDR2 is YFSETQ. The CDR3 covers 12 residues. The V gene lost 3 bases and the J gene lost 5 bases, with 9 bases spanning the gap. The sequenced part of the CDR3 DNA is TGCGCCAGCAGCTCCGGGTTCGACGAG. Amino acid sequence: CASSSGFDE. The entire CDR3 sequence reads CASSSGFDEQYF.

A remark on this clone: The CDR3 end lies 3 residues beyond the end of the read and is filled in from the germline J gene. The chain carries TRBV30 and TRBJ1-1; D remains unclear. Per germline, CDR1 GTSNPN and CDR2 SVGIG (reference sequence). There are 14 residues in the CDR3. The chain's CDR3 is CAWSGAAGYNEAFF. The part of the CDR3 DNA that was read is TGTGCCTGGAGTGGGGCAGCGGGATATAACGAG.

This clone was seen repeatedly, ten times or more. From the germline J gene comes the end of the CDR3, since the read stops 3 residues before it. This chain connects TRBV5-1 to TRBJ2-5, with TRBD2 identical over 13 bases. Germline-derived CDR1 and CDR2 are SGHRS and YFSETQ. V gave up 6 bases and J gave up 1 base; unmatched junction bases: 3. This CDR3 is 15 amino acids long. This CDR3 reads CASTGTSGTQETQYF. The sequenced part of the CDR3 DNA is TGCGCCAGCACCGGGACTAGCGGGACCCAAGAGACC. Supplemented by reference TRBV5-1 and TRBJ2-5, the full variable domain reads KAGVTQTPRYLIKTRGQQVTLSCSPISGHRSVSWYQQTPGQGLQFLFEYFSETQRNKGNFPGRFSGRQFSNSRSEMNVSTLELGDSALYLCASTGTSGTQETQYFGPGTRLLVL.

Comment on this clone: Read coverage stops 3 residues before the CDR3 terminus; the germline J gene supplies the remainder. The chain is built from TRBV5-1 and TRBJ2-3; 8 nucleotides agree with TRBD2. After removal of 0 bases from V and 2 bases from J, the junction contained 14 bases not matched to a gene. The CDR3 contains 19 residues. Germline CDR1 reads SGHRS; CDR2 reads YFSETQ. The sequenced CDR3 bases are TGCGCCAGCAGCTTGGCCGGGAGCGGGGGCACCTCTGACACAGATACG. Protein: CASSLAGSGGTSDTDT. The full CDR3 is CASSLAGSGGTSDTDTQYF.

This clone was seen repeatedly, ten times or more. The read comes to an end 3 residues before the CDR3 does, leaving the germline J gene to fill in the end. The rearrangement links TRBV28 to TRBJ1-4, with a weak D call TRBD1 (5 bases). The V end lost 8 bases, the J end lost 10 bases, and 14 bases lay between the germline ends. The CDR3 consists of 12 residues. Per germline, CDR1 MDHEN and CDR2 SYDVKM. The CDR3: CASAGKVGKLFF. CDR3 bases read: TGTGCCAGCGCAGGGAAGGTTGGAAAA.